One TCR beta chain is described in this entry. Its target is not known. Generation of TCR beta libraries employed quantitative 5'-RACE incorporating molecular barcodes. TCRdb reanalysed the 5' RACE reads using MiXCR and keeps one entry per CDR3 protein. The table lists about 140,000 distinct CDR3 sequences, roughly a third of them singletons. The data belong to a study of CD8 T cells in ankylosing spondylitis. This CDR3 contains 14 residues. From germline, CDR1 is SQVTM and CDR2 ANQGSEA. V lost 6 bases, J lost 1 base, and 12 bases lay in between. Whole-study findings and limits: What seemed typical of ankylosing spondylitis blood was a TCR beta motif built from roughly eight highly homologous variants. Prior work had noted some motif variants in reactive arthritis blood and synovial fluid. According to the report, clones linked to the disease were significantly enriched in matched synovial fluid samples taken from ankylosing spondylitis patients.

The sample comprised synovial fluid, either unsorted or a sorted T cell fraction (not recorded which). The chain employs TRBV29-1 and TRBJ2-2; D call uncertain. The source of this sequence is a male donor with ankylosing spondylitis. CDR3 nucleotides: TGCAGCGTCGGAAGTGGTGGGAACACCGGGGAGCTGTTTTTT. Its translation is CSVGSGGNTGELFF.